The 7 T cell receptor beta chains in this list originate from one sample, sequenced in a study of T-cell reconstitution after alpha-beta-depleted transplantation in children. Preparing the TCRbeta library involved the use of unique molecular identifiers. In TCRdb, the PCR reads were re-called with MiXCR into one record per CDR3 protein. The data show around 200,000 distinct CDR3 sequences, with under 8.5% seen just once and 35% to 45% held by the top ten. The sample here was PBMCs, mostly from graft donor cells, taken 360 days after TCRalphabeta/CD19-depleted stem cell transplant. The receptors were sampled from a male patient between 2 and 10 years old who had a stem cell transplant for acute myeloid leukemia, so the T cells may come from the graft donor.

Of note for this clonotype: A read error may explain this, as a much larger clone is one base away. The rearrangement links TRBV29-1 to TRBJ1-1; a possible D gene is TRBD1 (5 bases). CDR1 is SQVTM and CDR2 is ANQGSEA in the germline V gene. This CDR3 has 12 amino acids. CDR3 bases: TGCAGCGTTGCCAGGGTTGACACTGGAGCTTTCTTT. It translates to CSVARVDTGAFF. The entire variable domain, with the rest obtained from reference TRBV29-1 and TRBJ1-1, is as follows: SAVISQKPSRDICQRGTSLTIQCQVDSQVTMMFWYRQQPGQSLTLIATANQGSEATYESGFVIDKFPISRPNLTFSTLTVSNMSPEDSSIYLCSVARVDTGAFFGQGTRLTVV.

This clonotype was recorded a few times. The chain combines TRBV18 with TRBJ2-2; perhaps TRBD2 as D (6 bases). Per the germline V gene, CDR1 is KGHSH and CDR2 is LQKENI. V lost 3 bases, J lost 7 bases, and 18 bases lay in between. The CDR3 covers 16 residues. CDR3: CASSPPGATWSGELFF. The CDR3 nucleotides are TGTGCCAGCTCACCTCCGGGAGCGACATGGAGCGGGGAGCTGTTTTTT.

The J gene is TRBJ2-7, the V gene TRBV9; 9 nucleotides line up with TRBD2. This CDR3 has 15 amino acids. Per the germline V gene, CDR1 is SGDLS and CDR2 is YYNGEE. The V and J ends lost 4 bases and 5 bases, in that order; junction bases with no gene match: 10. The DNA of the CDR3 is TGTGCCAGCAGCCCAGAACCTAGCGGGGCGGACGAGCAGTACTTC. It is translated as CASSPEPSGADEQYF.

This clonotype was counted ten times or more. V usage is TRBV5-1 and J usage is TRBJ2-3, with TRBD1 as a possible D gene (6 bases). The germline CDR1 and CDR2 sequences are SGHRS and YFSETQ. V shed 5 bases and J shed 6 bases, with 13 bases lying between them. The CDR3 has 13 amino acids. In DNA, the CDR3 is TGCGCCAGCAGAGCGGAGAGGGGGGATACGCAGTATTTT. This gives the protein CASRAERGDTQYF.

This clonotype was counted at least ten times. V and J are TRBV20-1 and TRBJ1-6, with TRBD1 as a possible D gene (6 bases). The CDR3 loop spans 18 amino acids. CDR1 and CDR2 (germline): DFQATT, SNEGSKA (reference sequence). The germline V and J ends were trimmed by 1 base and 3 bases, with 19 bases remaining between them. This CDR3 reads CSARVRDRLLNYNSPLHF. The CDR3, as DNA: TGCAGTGCTAGAGTGCGCGACAGGCTACTAAACTATAATTCACCCCTCCACTTT.

The sample holds many counts of this clonotype. This rearrangement joins TRBV12-3 or TRBV12-4 to TRBJ2-5; D might be TRBD1 (5 bases). The germline V and J ends were trimmed by 1 base and 6 bases, with 15 bases remaining between them. CDR3 length: 15 amino acids. The CDR3 DNA reads TGTGCCAGCAGTTTAGGGTGGGGCCAGGCCAAGACCCAGTACTTC. It translates to CASSLGWGQAKTQYF.

This clonotype was seen ten or more times. This chain connects TRBV15 to TRBJ2-3; the D gene is possibly TRBD2 (5 bases). Trimming removed 8 bases from V and 4 bases from J, with 10 bases in between. The germline CDR1 and CDR2 sequences are LNHNV and YYDKDF (reference sequence). The CDR3 loop spans 12 amino acids. CDR3 DNA: TGTGCCACCCGAGGGAATTCAGATACGCAGTATTTT. Translating gives CATRGNSDTQYF. The full variable domain, with the rest looked up from reference TRBV15 and TRBJ2-3, is DAMVIQNPRYQVTQFGKPVTLSCSQTLNHNVMYWYQQKSSQAPKLLFHYYDKDFNNEADTPDNFQSRRPNTSFCFLDIRSPGLGDTAMYLCATRGNSDTQYFGPGTRLTVL.